This T cell receptor beta chain was identified in a study of cytotoxic CD8 clonotypes in ibrutinib-treated CLL. V was trimmed by 4 bases and J by 4 bases, leaving 15 bases between them. CDR3 length: 16 amino acids. Germline CDR1 is SGHRS and CDR2 is YFSETQ. Profiled with immunoSEQ multiplex PCR; TCRdb holds only in-frame clones, not every one. The top ten hold 3% to 3.5% of the sample, which has some 170,000 clones, roughly 84% seen once. The chain has TRBV5-1 and TRBJ2-6; D possibly corresponds to TRBD1 (6 bases). The starting material was PBMCs, obtained at disease progression, from a patient treated with ibrutinib. The source of this sequence is a human donor with chronic lymphocytic leukemia. The CDR3 spells CASSIQGSRGANVLTF. CDR3 coding DNA: TGCGCCAGCAGCATACAGGGTTCGCGCGGGGCCAACGTCCTGACTTTC.